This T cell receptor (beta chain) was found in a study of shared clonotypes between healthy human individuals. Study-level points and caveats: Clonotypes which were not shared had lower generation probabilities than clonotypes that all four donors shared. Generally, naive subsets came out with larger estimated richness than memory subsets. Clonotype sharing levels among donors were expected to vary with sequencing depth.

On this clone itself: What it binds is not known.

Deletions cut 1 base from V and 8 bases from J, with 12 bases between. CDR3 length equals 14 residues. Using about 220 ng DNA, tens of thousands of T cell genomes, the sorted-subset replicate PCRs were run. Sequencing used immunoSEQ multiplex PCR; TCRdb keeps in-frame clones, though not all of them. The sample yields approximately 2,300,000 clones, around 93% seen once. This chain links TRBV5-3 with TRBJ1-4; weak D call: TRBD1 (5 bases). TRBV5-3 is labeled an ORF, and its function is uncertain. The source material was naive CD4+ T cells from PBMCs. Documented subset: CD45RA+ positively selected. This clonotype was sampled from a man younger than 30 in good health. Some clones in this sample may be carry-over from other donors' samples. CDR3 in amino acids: CARSLRGTGEKLFF. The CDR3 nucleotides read TGTGCCAGAAGCTTGCGGGGGACCGGAGAAAAACTGTTTTTT.